This T cell receptor beta chain was captured in a study of blood T cell repertoires in COVID-19. Background on the study: Samples representing acute and convalescent COVID-19 were sourced from the United States, Italy and Spain. The analysed material was cDNA or gDNA that came from T cells, B-cell-depleted T cells, or PBMCs.

CDR3 length equals 14 residues. V was shortened by 4 bases and J by 1 base, with 11 bases between the two germline ends. From germline, CDR1 is SGHRS and CDR2 YFSETQ. Assay used: immunoSEQ multiplex PCR; TCRdb lists only in-frame clones, some missing. The table has 140,000 to 150,000 clones, about four fifths seen once. The TCR sequence derives from a human donor with acute or convalescent COVID-19. The donor label of this sample is uncertain. The chain joins TRBV5-1 to TRBJ1-1, with a tentative D call TRBD1 (5 bases). Sequenced input: peripheral blood. CDR3 in DNA: TGCGCCAGCAGCCAGGGCACAGAGAACACTGAAGCTTTCTTT. Protein sequence: CASSQGTENTEAFF.